The source of this TCR beta chain is a study of cytomegalovirus exposure and HLA in healthy donors. The CDR3 spans 17 residues. V lost 4 bases and J lost 3, with 19 bases in between. Per the germline V gene, CDR1 is SGHVS and CDR2 is FQNEAQ. The PCR contained 60 Vbeta and 13 Jbeta primers. Using immunoSEQ multiplex PCR, the repertoire was profiled, and TCRdb retains in-frame clones only, with some absent. The profile covers over 200,000 clones, with about 70% appearing a single time and less than 3% taken by the ten largest. The sequenced material came from PBMCs. This clonotype originated in a man aged 35-49 years in good health and CMV-seropositive. The chain is built from TRBV7-8 and TRBJ1-5, with a possible D match to TRBD1 (6 bases). The chain's CDR3 is CASSSIIIQGVNQPQHF. CDR3 nucleotide sequence: TGTGCCAGCAGCTCCATTATCATACAGGGAGTCAATCAGCCCCAGCATTTT.